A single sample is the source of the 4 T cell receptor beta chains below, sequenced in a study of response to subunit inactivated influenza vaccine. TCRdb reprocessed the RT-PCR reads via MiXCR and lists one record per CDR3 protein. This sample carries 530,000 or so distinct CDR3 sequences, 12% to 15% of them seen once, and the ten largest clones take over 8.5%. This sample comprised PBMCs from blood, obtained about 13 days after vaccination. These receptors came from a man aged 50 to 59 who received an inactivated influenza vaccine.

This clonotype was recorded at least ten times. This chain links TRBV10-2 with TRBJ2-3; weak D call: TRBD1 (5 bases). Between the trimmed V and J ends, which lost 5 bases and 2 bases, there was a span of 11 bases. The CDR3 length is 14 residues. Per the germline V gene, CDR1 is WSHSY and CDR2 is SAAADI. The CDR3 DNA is TGCGCCAGCAGTTGGACATCCTTCACAGATACGCAGTATTTT. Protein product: CASSWTSFTDTQYF.

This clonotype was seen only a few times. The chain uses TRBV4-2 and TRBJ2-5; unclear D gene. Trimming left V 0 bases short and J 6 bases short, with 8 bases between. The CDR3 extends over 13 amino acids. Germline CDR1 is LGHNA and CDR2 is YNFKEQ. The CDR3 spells CASSQEVRQTQYF. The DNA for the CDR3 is TGTGCCAGCAGCCAAGAGGTCAGACAGACCCAGTACTTC.

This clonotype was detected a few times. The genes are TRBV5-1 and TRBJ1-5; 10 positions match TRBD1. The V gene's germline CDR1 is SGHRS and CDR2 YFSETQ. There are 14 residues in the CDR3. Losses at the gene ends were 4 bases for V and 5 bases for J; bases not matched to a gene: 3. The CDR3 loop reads CASSRTGGDQPQHF. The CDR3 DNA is TGCGCCAGCAGCCGGACAGGGGGTGATCAGCCCCAGCATTTT.

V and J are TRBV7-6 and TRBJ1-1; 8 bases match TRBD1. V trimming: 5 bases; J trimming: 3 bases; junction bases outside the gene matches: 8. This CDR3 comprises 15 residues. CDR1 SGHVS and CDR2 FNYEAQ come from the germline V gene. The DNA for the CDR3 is TGTGCCAGCAGCCTACGGACAGGGTTGGACACTGAAGCTTTCTTT. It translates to CASSLRTGLDTEAFF.